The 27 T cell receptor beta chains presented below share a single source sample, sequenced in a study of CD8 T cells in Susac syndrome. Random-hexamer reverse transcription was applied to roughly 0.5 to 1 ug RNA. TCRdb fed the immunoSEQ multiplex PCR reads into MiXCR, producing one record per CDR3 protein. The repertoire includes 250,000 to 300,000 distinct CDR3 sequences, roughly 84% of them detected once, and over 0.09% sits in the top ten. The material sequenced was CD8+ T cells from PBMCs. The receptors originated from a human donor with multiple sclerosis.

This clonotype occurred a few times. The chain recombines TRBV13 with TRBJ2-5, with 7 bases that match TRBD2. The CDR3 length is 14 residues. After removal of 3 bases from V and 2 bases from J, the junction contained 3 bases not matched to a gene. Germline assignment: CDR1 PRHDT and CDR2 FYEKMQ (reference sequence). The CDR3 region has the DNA TGTGCCAGCAGCTTTACTAGCGAACAAGAGACCCAGTACTTC. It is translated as CASSFTSEQETQYF.

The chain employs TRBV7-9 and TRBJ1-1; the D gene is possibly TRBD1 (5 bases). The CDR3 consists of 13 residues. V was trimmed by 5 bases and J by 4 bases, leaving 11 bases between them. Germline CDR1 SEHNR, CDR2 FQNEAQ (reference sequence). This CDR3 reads CASSLRVTTEAFF. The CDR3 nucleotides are TGTGCCAGCAGCCTCAGGGTAACCACTGAAGCTTTCTTT.

The DNA for the CDR3 is TGTGCCACCAGCAGAGTTACAGATTACAATGAGCAGTTCTTC. Translating gives CATSRVTDYNEQFF. This chain links TRBV15 with TRBJ2-1; D not certain. CDR1 and CDR2 from the germline V gene are LNHNV and YYDKDF (reference sequence). Trimming removed 1 base from V and 4 bases from J, with 8 bases in between. This CDR3 contains 14 residues.

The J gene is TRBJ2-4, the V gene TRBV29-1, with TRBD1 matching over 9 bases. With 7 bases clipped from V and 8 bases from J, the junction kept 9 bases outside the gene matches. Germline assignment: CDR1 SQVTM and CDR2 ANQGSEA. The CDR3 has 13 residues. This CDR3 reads CSAGGTGIDIQYF. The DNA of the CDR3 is TGCAGCGCCGGAGGGACAGGGATCGACATTCAGTACTTC. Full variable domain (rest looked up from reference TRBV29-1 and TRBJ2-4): SAVISQKPSRDICQRGTSLTIQCQVDSQVTMMFWYRQQPGQSLTLIATANQGSEATYESGFVIDKFPISRPNLTFSTLTVSNMSPEDSSIYLCSAGGTGIDIQYFGAGTRLSVL.

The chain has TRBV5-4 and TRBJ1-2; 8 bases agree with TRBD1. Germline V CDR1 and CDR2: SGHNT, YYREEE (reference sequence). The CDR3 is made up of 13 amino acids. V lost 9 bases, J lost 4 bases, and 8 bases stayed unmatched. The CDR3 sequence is CATLLDRAYGYTF. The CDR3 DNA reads TGTGCCACCCTACTGGACAGGGCCTATGGCTACACCTTC.

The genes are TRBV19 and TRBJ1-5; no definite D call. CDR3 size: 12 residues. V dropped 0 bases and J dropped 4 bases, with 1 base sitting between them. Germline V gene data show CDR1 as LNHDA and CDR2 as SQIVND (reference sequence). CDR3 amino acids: CASSIDNQPQHF. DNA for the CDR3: TGTGCCAGTAGTATAGATAATCAGCCCCAGCATTTT.

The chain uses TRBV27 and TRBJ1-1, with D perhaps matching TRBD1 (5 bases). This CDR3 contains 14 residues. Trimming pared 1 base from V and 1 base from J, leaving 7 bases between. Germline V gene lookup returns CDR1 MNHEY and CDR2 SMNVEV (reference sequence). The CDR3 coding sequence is TGTGCCAGCAGTTTATACGGGACGAACACTGAAGCTTTCTTT. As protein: CASSLYGTNTEAFF.

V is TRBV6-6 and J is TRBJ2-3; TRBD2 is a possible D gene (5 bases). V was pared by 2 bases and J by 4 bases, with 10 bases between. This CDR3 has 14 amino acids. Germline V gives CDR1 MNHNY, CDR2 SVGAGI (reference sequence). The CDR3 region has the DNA TGTGCCAGCAGTTACGACTACGACCCAGATACGCAGTATTTT. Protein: CASSYDYDPDTQYF.

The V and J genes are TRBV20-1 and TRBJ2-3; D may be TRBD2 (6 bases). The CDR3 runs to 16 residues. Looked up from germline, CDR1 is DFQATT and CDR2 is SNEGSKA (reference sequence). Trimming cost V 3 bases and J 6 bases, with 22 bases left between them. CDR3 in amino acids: CSARARTGASRDTQYF. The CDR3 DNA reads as TGCAGTGCTAGGGCCAGGACGGGAGCCTCCAGGGATACGCAGTATTTT.

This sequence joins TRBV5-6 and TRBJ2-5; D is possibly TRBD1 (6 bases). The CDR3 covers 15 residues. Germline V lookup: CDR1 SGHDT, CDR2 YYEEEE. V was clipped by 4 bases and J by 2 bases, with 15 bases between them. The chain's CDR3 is CASSEGQLGQETQYF. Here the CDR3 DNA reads TGTGCCAGCAGCGAAGGACAGCTCGGACAAGAGACCCAGTACTTC.

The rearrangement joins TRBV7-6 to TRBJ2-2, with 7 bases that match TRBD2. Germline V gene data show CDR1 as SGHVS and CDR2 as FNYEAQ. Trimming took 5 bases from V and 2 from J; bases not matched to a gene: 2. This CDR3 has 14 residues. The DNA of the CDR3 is TGTGCCAGCAGCCGACTAGCCAACACCGGGGAGCTGTTTTTT. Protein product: CASSRLANTGELFF.

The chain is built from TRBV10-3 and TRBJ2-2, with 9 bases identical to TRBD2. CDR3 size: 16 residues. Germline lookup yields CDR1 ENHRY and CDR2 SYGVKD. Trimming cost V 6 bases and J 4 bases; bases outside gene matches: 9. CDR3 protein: CAISFGREGVTGELFF. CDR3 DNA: TGTGCCATCAGCTTCGGGCGGGAGGGCGTCACCGGGGAGCTGTTTTTT.

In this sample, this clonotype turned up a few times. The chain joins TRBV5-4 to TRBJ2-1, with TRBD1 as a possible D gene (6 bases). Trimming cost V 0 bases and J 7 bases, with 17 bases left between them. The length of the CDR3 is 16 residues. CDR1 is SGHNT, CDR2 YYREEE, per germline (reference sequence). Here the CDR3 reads CASSLGSWGPQNEQFF. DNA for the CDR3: TGTGCCAGCAGCTTGGGGAGTTGGGGGCCTCAGAATGAGCAGTTCTTC.

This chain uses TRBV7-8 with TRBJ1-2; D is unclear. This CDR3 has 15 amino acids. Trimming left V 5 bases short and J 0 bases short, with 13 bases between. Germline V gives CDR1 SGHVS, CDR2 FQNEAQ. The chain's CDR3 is CASSPQWETNYGYTF. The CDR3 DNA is TGTGCCAGCAGCCCCCAGTGGGAAACTAACTATGGCTACACCTTC.

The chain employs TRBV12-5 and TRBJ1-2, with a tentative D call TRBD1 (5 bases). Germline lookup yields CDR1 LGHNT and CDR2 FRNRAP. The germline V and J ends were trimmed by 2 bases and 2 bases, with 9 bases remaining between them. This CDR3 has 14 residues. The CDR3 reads CASGLLAGNYGYTF. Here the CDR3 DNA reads TGTGCTAGTGGTTTGTTGGCAGGGAACTATGGCTACACCTTC. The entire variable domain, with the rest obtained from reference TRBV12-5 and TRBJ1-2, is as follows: DARVTQTPRHKVTEMGQEVTMRCQPILGHNTVFWYRQTMMQGLELLAYFRNRAPLDDSGMPKDRFSAEMPDATLATLKIQPSEPRDSAVYFCASGLLAGNYGYTFGSGTRLTVV.

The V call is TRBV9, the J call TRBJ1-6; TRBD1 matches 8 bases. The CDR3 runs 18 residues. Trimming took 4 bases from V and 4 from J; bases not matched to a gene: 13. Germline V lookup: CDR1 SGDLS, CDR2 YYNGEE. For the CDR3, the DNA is TGTGCCAGCAGCCCCCAGCCGAGGCGGGACAGGTATAATTCACCCCTCCACTTT. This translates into CASSPQPRRDRYNSPLHF. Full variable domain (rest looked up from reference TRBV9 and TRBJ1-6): DSGVTQTPKHLITATGQRVTLRCSPRSGDLSVYWYQQSLDQGLQFLIQYYNGEERAKGNILERFSAQQFPDLHSELNLSSLELGDSALYFCASSPQPRRDRYNSPLHFGNGTRLTVT.

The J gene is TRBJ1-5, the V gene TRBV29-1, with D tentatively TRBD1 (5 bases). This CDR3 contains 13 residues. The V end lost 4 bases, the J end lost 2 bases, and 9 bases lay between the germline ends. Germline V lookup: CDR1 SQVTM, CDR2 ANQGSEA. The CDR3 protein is CSVVQGRNQPQHF. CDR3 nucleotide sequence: TGCAGCGTTGTGCAGGGCCGCAATCAGCCCCAGCATTTT.

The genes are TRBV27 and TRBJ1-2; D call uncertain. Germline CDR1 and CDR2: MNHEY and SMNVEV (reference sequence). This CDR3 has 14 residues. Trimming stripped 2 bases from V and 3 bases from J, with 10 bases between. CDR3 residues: CASSLIAGDYGYTF. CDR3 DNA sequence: TGTGCCAGCAGTTTAATAGCGGGTGACTATGGCTACACCTTC.

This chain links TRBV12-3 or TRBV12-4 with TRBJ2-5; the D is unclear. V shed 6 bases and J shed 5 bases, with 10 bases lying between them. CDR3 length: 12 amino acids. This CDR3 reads CASSPFSETQYF. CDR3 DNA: TGTGCCAGCAGCCCCTTCTCTGAGACCCAGTACTTC.

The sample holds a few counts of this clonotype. This CDR3 reads CASSVGNQETQYF. DNA of the CDR3: TGTGCCAGCAGCGTAGGCAATCAAGAGACCCAGTACTTC. The chain recombines TRBV9 with TRBJ2-5; D gene uncertain. This CDR3 comprises 13 residues. Germline CDR1 reads SGDLS; CDR2 reads YYNGEE. V gave up 0 bases and J gave up 2 bases, with 5 bases separating them.

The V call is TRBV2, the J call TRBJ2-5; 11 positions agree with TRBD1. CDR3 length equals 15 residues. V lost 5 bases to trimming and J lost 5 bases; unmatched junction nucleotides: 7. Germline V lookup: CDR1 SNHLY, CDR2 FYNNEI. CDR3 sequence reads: CASSRFRDRGETQYF. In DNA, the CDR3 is TGTGCCAGCAGTAGATTCCGGGACAGGGGGGAGACCCAGTACTTC.

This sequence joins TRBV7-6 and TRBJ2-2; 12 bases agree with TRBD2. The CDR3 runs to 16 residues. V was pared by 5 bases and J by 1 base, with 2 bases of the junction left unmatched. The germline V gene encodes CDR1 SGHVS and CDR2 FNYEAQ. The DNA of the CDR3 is TGTGCCAGCAGCCGACTAGCGGGAGTGAACACCGGGGAGCTGTTTTTT. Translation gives CASSRLAGVNTGELFF.

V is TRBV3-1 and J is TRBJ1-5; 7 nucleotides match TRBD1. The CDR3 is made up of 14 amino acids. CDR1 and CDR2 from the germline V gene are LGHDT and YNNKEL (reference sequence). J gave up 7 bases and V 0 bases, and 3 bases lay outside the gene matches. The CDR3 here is CASSQDLRGQPQHF. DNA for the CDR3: TGTGCCAGCAGCCAAGATCTCAGGGGGCAGCCCCAGCATTTT.

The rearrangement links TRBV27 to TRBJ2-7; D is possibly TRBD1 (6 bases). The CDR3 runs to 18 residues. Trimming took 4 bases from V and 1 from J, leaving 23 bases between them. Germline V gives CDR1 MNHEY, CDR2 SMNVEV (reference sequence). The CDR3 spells CASSSPGLRGSKSYEQYF. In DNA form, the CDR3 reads TGTGCCAGCAGTTCCCCAGGGCTAAGGGGGAGTAAATCCTACGAGCAGTACTTC.

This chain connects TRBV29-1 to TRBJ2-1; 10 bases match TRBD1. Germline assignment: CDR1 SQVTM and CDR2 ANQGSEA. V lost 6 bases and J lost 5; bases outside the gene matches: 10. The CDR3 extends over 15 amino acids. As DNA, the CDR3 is TGCAGCGTGGGGACAGGGGTCCCCGGGGACAATGAGCAGTTCTTC. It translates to CSVGTGVPGDNEQFF.

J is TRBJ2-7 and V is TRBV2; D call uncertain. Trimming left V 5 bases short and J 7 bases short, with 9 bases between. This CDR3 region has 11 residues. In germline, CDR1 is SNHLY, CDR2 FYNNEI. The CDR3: CASSPLREQYF. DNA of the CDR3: TGTGCCAGCAGTCCCCTGCGGGAGCAGTACTTC.

The CDR3 DNA reads TGTGCCAGCAGGGTAGGGACTAGCGGGAGAGCCCAGTTCTTC. Protein sequence: CASRVGTSGRAQFF. This chain links TRBV6-2 or TRBV6-3 with TRBJ2-5, with 14 bases that match TRBD2. The DNA end is more similar to TRBJ2-1, so the J call may be wrong. This CDR3 region has 14 residues. Germline values: CDR1 MNHEY, CDR2 SVGEGT.